This is a list of T cell receptor beta chains from one sample in a study of CD8+ T cells in alopecia areata. TCRdb's table, derived via immunoSEQ multiplex PCR, lists solely in-frame clones and lacks some. The table shows under 300,000 clones, with around three fifths occurring only once. The sample in question was CD4+ T cells sorted from blood, obtained at approximately week 51, from a patient treated with tofacitinib. The receptors derive from a human donor with alopecia areata. The CDR3 runs from the conserved cysteine through the conserved F or W. D genes are given only for firm matches. Clone size is given for some rows only: seen once, a few or many times, or a class if the clone is expanded.

size	D	V	J	CDR3	DNA
NA	NA	TRBV27	TRBJ1-5	CASSGGNQPQHF	TGTGCCAGTTCGGGAGGCAATCAGCCCCAGCATTTT
NA	TRBD1	TRBV6-6	TRBJ1-6	CASSRDRGNSPLHF	TGTGCCAGCAGCCGCGACAGGGGAAATTCACCCCTCCACTTT
NA	TRBD2	TRBV7-2	TRBJ2-3	CASSLGSSSGYTDTQYF	TGTGCCAGCAGCTTAGGGTCGTCTAGCGGATACACAGATACGCAGTATTTT
NA	NA	TRBV30	TRBJ1-2	CAWTSGLGYTF	TGTGCCTGGACCTCCGGACTTGGCTACACCTTC
NA	TRBD1	TRBV7-8	TRBJ2-1	CASSSAGGREQFF	TGTGCCAGCAGCTCCGCAGGGGGACGTGAGCAGTTCTTC
NA	NA	TRBV2	TRBJ2-7	CASSLWGPREQYF	TGTGCCAGCAGTCTCTGGGGGCCGAGAGAGCAGTACTTC
few	NA	TRBV4-3	TRBJ2-1	CASSRGRVINEQFF	TGCGCCAGCAGCCGAGGTAGGGTGATCAATGAGCAGTTCTTC
NA	NA	TRBV7-9	TRBJ2-5	CASSSLYETQYF	TGTGCCAGCAGCTCTCTCTATGAGACCCAGTACTTC
NA	NA	TRBV29-1	TRBJ2-2	CSVGGLNTGELFF	TGCAGCGTTGGGGGACTTAACACCGGGGAGCTGTTTTTT
NA	TRBD2	TRBV5-4	TRBJ2-5	CASSSGLAVPKETQYF	TGTGCCAGCAGCTCGGGACTAGCGGTACCAAAAGAGACCCAGTACTTC
NA	NA	TRBV6-5	TRBJ2-7	CASSYWGSEQYF	TGTGCCAGCAGTTACTGGGGGTCCGAGCAGTACTTC
NA	NA	TRBV7-2	TRBJ2-3	CASSPGGTQYF	TGTGCCAGCAGCCCCGGAGGTACGCAGTATTTT
NA	TRBD1	TRBV23-1	TRBJ2-7	CASSQYTGGEQYF	TGCGCCAGCAGTCAGTACACAGGGGGCGAGCAGTACTTC
NA	TRBD1	TRBV30	TRBJ1-1	CASPGQMNTEAFF	TGTGCCTCACCGGGACAGATGAACACTGAAGCTTTCTTT
NA	TRBD2	TRBV30	TRBJ2-1	CAWSVTSEQFF	TGTGCCTGGAGCGTGACTAGCGAGCAGTTCTTC
few	NA	TRBV28	TRBJ1-4	CASSFYGSQHGGQNEKLFF	TGTGCCAGCAGTTTTTACGGATCACAACACGGGGGGCAAAATGAAAAACTGTTTTTT
NA	NA	TRBV18	TRBJ1-1	CASSGANTEAFF	TGTGCCAGCTCCGGTGCGAACACTGAAGCTTTCTTT
NA	TRBD1	TRBV29-1	TRBJ2-5	CSVPRGQVLWETQYF	TGCAGCGTCCCGAGGGGGCAGGTTCTCTGGGAGACCCAGTACTTC